What follows is one T cell receptor beta chain and its context. Its antigen is unknown. Looked up from germline, CDR1 is SGHNT and CDR2 is YENEEA. V lost 0 bases, J lost 5 bases, and 10 bases stayed unmatched. CDR3 length: 16 residues. Donors came from a validation cohort of 95 to 150 subjects, distinct from the first 666-subject cohort. The record originates from a study of cytomegalovirus exposure and HLA in healthy donors. About the study: A subsequent analysis stated that the 100 to 150 validation repertoires were run on the same platform as the approximately 610 first-cohort repertoires.

Findings and caveats of the study: Specific recognition of CMV antigens was confirmed in vitro for a few chains (all CMV-associated). Among TCR beta chains, those listed as cytomegalovirus-associated numbered over 150.

Sequenced by immunoSEQ multiplex PCR; TCRdb stores in-frame clones only, minus some. The sample lists fewer than 150,000 clones; more than 75% were seen once. The sequenced sample consisted of PBMCs. V gene TRBV11-3 combines with J gene TRBJ2-7; 7 bases are a match to TRBD2. The origin of this receptor is a man aged 18 to 35 in good health and CMV-seronegative. The CDR3 loop reads CASSLECKLALHEQYF. As DNA, the CDR3 is TGTGCCAGCAGCTTAGAATGTAAACTAGCGTTACACGAGCAGTACTTC. Full variable domain (missing parts from reference TRBV11-3 and TRBJ2-7): EAGVVQSPRYKIIEKKQPVAFWCNPISGHNTLYWYLQNLGQGPELLIRYENEEAVDDSQLPKDRFSAERLKGVDSTLKIQPAELGDSAVYLCASSLECKLALHEQYFGPGTRLTVT.